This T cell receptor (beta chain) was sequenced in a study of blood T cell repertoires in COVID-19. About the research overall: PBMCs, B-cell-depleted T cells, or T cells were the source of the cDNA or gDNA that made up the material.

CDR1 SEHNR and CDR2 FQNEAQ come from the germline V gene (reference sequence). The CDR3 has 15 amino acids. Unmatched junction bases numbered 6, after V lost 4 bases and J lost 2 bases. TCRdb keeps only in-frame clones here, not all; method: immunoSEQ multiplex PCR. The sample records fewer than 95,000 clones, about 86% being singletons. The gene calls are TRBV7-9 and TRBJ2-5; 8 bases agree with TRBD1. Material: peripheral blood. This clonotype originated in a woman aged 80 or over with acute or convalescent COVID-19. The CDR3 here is CASSSGTGPQETQYF. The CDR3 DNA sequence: TGTGCCAGCAGCTCCGGGACAGGACCGCAAGAGACCCAGTACTTC.